Included here is one T cell receptor beta chain sequence, with context. What it binds is unknown. The data belong to a study of beta chain features in type 1 diabetes. Study-wide points: Sampled from patients, naive, central memory and Treg TCRB repertoires appeared more similar than those sampled from healthy donors. A pattern of fewer insertions and more deletions at VDJ junctions was seen in type 1 diabetes patients.

Of the isolated RNA, all was reverse transcribed, and so the sequenced material was expressed TCRB transcripts. Here immunoSEQ multiplex PCR was the method, and the copy in TCRdb shows in-frame clones only, minus some. The table shows 430,000 or so clones, with 11% occurring only once. This receptor was obtained from a woman aged 18-35 years in good health. Sequenced input: naive CD4+ T cells from blood.

The CDR3 DNA sequence: TGCGCCAGCAGCCGAGAAGAATCCGGGAACACTGAAGCTTTCTTT. This sequence encodes CASSREESGNTEAFF. The chain carries TRBV4-3 and TRBJ1-1; D is ambiguous. The germline gives CDR1 LGHNA, CDR2 YSLEER. The length of the CDR3 is 15 residues. The V end lost 4 bases, the J end lost 1 base, and 13 bases lay between the germline ends.